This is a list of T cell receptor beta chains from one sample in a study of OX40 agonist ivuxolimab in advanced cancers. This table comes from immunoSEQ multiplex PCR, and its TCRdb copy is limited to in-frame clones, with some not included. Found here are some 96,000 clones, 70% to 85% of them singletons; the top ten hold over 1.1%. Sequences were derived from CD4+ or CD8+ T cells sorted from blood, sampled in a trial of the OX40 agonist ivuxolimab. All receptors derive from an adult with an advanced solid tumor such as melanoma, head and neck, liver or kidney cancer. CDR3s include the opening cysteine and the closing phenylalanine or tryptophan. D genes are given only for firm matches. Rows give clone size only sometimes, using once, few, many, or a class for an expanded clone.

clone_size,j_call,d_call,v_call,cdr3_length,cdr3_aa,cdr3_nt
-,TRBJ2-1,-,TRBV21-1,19,CASRISGVGGRASRNEQFF,TGTGCCAGCAGGATAAGCGGGGTTGGAGGGAGGGCCTCTAGGAATGAGCAGTTCTTC
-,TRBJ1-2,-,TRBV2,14,CASTQMGQDYGYTF,TGTGCCAGCACCCAAATGGGGCAGGACTATGGCTACACCTTC
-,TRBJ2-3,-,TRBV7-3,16,CASSATPAYSTDTQYF,TGTGCCAGCAGCGCGACCCCCGCCTATAGCACAGATACGCAGTATTTT
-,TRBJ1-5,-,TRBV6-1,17,CASSEAWAGELGQPQHF,TGTGCCAGCAGTGAAGCGTGGGCAGGGGAGTTGGGTCAGCCCCAGCATTTT
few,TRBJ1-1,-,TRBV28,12,CASSSGPTEAFF,TGTGCCAGCAGTTCCGGACCCACTGAAGCTTTCTTT
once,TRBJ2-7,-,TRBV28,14,CASSETGSRGEQYF,TGTGCCAGCAGTGAAACAGGGTCACGGGGCGAGCAGTACTTC
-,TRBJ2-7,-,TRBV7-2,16,CASSLIGSLAYYEQYF,TGTGCCAGCAGCTTAATTGGCTCGTTGGCCTACTACGAGCAGTACTTC
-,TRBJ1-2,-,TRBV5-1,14,CASSLSEAESGYTF,TGCGCCAGCAGCTTGTCTGAGGCAGAAAGTGGCTACACCTTC
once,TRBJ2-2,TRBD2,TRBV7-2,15,CASSLWTSGTGELFF,TGTGCCAGCAGCTTATGGACTAGCGGCACCGGGGAGCTGTTTTTT
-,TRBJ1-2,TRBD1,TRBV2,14,CASRGQGVVYGYTF,TGTGCCAGCAGAGGACAGGGGGTGGTCTATGGCTACACCTTC
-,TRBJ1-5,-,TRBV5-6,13,CASSLGRVQPQHF,TGTGCCAGCAGCTTGGGAAGGGTGCAGCCCCAGCATTTT
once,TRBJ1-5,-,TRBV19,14,CASSIIGTNQPQHF,TGTGCCAGTAGTATAATCGGGACGAATCAGCCCCAGCATTTT
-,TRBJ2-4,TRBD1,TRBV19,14,CASSKGQGFHIQYF,TGTGCCAGTAGTAAGGGACAGGGTTTTCACATTCAGTACTTC
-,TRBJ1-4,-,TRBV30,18,CAWSIRATNETIMKNCFF,-
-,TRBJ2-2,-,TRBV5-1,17,CASSLETGPANTGELFF,TGCGCCAGCAGCTTGGAGACAGGCCCCGCGAACACCGGGGAGCTGTTTTTT
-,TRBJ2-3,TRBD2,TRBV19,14,CASSNSGSTDTQYF,TGTGCCAGTAGCAATAGCGGGAGCACAGATACGCAGTATTTT
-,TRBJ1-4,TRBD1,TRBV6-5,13,CASSRTGYEKLFF,TGTGCCAGCAGCCGGACAGGGTATGAAAAACTGTTTTTT
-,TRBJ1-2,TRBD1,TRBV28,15,CASSFRQGLGYGYTF,TGTGCCAGCAGTTTTCGACAGGGTTTAGGCTATGGCTACACCTTC
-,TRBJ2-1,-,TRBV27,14,CASSGRLLDNEQFF,TGTGCCAGCAGTGGAAGGCTCCTCGACAATGAGCAGTTCTTC
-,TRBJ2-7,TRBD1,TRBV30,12,CAHRDSSYEQYF,TGTGCCCACCGGGACAGCTCCTACGAGCAGTACTTC
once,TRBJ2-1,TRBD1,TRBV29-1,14,CSVLPGQGLSEQFF,TGCAGCGTCCTACCGGGACAGGGGCTTTCGGAGCAGTTCTTC
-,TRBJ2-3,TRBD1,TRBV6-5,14,CASSDRGLTDTQYF,TGTGCCAGCAGTGACAGGGGGCTCACAGATACGCAGTATTTT
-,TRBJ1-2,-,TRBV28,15,CASSETRGVRYGYTF,TGTGCCAGCAGCGAAACCAGAGGGGTGAGGTATGGCTACACCTTC
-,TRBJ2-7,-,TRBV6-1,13,CASSEARVGEQYF,TGTGCCAGCAGTGAAGCCAGGGTCGGCGAGCAGTACTTC
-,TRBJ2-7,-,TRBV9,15,CASSVRPGPTYEQYF,TGTGCCAGCAGCGTTCGACCAGGACCGACGTACGAGCAGTACTTC
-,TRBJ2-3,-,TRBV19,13,CASSPVTPDTQYF,TGTGCCAGTAGTCCCGTTACCCCGGATACGCAGTATTTT
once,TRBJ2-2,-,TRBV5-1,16,CASSLEPAEMSGELFF,TGCGCCAGCAGCTTGGAACCAGCGGAGATGTCCGGGGAGCTGTTTTTT
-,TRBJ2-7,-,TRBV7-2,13,CASSLGTETQQYF,TGTGCCAGCAGCTTAGGGACAGAAACTCAGCAGTACTTC
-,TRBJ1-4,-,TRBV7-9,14,CASSLGDFNEKLFF,TGTGCCAGCAGCTTAGGGGATTTTAATGAAAAACTGTTTTTT
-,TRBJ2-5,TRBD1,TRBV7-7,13,CASSGQGKETQYF,TGTGCCAGCAGCGGACAGGGCAAAGAGACCCAGTACTTC
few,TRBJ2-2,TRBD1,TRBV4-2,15,CASSRRGQGAGELFF,TGTGCCAGCAGCCGCCGGGGACAGGGGGCCGGGGAGCTGTTTTTT
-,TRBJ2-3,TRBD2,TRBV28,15,CASSRSGEGTDTQYF,TGTGCCAGCAGTCGAAGCGGGGAGGGGACAGATACGCAGTATTTT